A single sample gave rise to the 6 T cell receptor beta chains below, sequenced in a study of cytomegalovirus exposure and HLA in healthy donors (dated by TCRdb to about 2017). The library came from the immunoSEQ multiplex PCR assay. A mixture of 60 forward primers for TCR Vbeta segments and 13 reverse primers for TCR Jbeta segments was used in the multiplex PCR. The table was pulled from immuneACCESS by TCRdb, which kept in-frame rearrangements only. Such tables lose some clones; where checked, under half of the loss comes from unresolved V genes, and the rest has no known cause. This sample gives more than 100,000 clones in total; around 73% of them show up just once. Clones ranked in the top ten supply roughly 8.2% of the sample. Sequencing was done on a sample of PBMCs. The receptors here all came from a woman aged 40 to 50 in good health and CMV-seropositive.

The chain employs TRBV10-3 and TRBJ1-2; possible D gene TRBD1, 5 bases. Germline CDR1 is ENHRY and CDR2 is SYGVKD. The CDR3 is made up of 15 amino acids. The germline V and J ends were trimmed by 6 bases and 4 bases, with 18 bases remaining between them. The CDR3 DNA is TGTGCCATCAGCGGGGCGGTGGAGGGGCCCTATGGCTACACCTTC. This gives the protein CAISGAVEGPYGYTF.

This chain links TRBV7-8 with TRBJ1-1, with D perhaps TRBD1 (5 bases). The CDR3 extends over 15 amino acids. Germline V gives CDR1 SGHVS, CDR2 FQNEAQ. Trimming removed 4 bases from V and 1 base from J, with 13 bases in between. The CDR3 spells CASSSQGVGNTEAFF. CDR3 nucleotides: TGTGCCAGCAGCTCCCAGGGTGTGGGGAACACTGAAGCTTTCTTT.

The rearrangement links TRBV2 to TRBJ1-1; tentative D call: TRBD1 (6 bases). The CDR3 contains 14 residues. Looked up from germline, CDR1 is SNHLY and CDR2 is FYNNEI. The V end was cut by 2 bases, the J end by 10 bases, with 17 bases between. The CDR3 sequence: CASSETGGPIPAFF. CDR3 nucleotides: TGTGCCAGCAGTGAAACGGGGGGCCCAATCCCAGCTTTCTTT. Filled out from reference TRBV2 and TRBJ1-1, the complete variable domain reads EPEVTQTPSHQVTQMGQEVILRCVPISNHLYFYWYRQILGQKVEFLVSFYNNEISEKSEIFDDQFSVERPDGSNFTLKIRSTKLEDSAMYFCASSETGGPIPAFFGQGTRLTVV.

This clone was counted a single time. The chain couples TRBV7-9 to TRBJ2-7; D is perhaps TRBD2 (5 bases). CDR3 length: 14 residues. With 5 bases removed from V and 2 bases from J, the gap between germline ends came to 13 bases. The germline V gene encodes CDR1 SEHNR and CDR2 FQNEAQ (reference sequence). CDR3 sequence reads: CASSLVDSTYEQYF. CDR3 sequence (DNA): TGTGCCAGCAGCCTAGTGGACTCCACCTACGAGCAGTACTTC. Looking up the rest from reference TRBV7-9 and TRBJ2-7 gives the full variable domain: DTGVSQNPRHKITKRGQNVTFRCDPISEHNRLYWYRQTLGQGPEFLTYFQNEAQLEKSRLLSDRFSAERPKGSFSTLEIQRTEQGDSAMYLCASSLVDSTYEQYFGPGTRLTVT.

The V and J genes are TRBV5-4 and TRBJ2-2; 12 nucleotides align to TRBD1. Germline V lookup: CDR1 SGHNT, CDR2 YYREEE (reference sequence). CDR3 size: 16 residues. Losses at the gene ends were 0 bases for V and 7 bases for J; bases not matched to a gene: 4. This chain's CDR3 is CASSLGGQGAVGELFF. CDR3 nucleotide sequence: TGTGCCAGCAGCTTGGGGGGACAGGGGGCAGTCGGGGAGCTGTTTTTT. The full variable domain, with the rest looked up from reference TRBV5-4 and TRBJ2-2, is ETGVTQSPTHLIKTRGQQVTLRCSSQSGHNTVSWYQQALGQGPQFIFQYYREEENGRGNFPPRFSGLQFPNYSSELNVNALELDDSALYLCASSLGGQGAVGELFFGEGSRLTVL.

CDR3 DNA: TGCGCCAGCAGCCAAGATCCGGTGGGGGGCACTGAAGCTTTCTTT. Its protein is CASSQDPVGGTEAFF. The V and J genes are TRBV4-1 and TRBJ1-1, with D perhaps TRBD1 (5 bases). V was cut by 0 bases and J by 4 bases, with 12 bases left in between. This CDR3 is built from 15 residues. Germline assignment: CDR1 MGHRA and CDR2 YSYEKL.